The 13 T cell receptor beta chains below all came from one sample that was sequenced in a study of blood T cell repertoires in COVID-19. The assay was immunoSEQ multiplex PCR, and TCRdb's table has in-frame clones only and misses some. The sample has 150,000 to 250,000 clones; roughly 82% are singletons. The sample taken for sequencing was PBMCs or T cells enriched from blood (not recorded which). These receptor sequences come from a middle-aged man who had recovered from COVID-19.

The chain links TRBV7-2 to TRBJ1-1; unclear D gene. The CDR3 is 13 amino acids. CDR1 is SGHTA and CDR2 is FQGNSA in the germline V gene. The V end was cut by 5 bases, the J end by 0 bases, with 7 bases between. The CDR3 is CASSRDMNTEAFF. CDR3 nucleotide sequence: TGTGCCAGCAGCCGAGACATGAACACTGAAGCTTTCTTT.

J is TRBJ1-3 and V is TRBV7-9; perhaps TRBD1 as D (5 bases). The V gene's germline CDR1 is SEHNR and CDR2 FQNEAQ (reference sequence). The CDR3 extends over 15 amino acids. Trimming cost V 6 bases and J 0 bases, with 12 bases left between them. CDR3 loop: CASSTTTGSGNTIYF. In DNA form, the CDR3 reads TGTGCCAGCAGTACAACCACAGGCTCTGGAAACACCATATATTTT.

This chain uses TRBV29-1 with TRBJ1-1; TRBD1 agrees at 9 bases. This CDR3 is 13 amino acids long. The germline gives CDR1 SQVTM, CDR2 ANQGSEA. With V trimmed by 6 bases and J by 4 bases, 6 bases remained unmatched. The CDR3 coding sequence is TGCAGCGTGCTTCCGGGACAGGGCACTGAAGCTTTCTTT. The encoded protein is CSVLPGQGTEAFF.

This sequence joins TRBV7-2 and TRBJ1-2; D ambiguous. V was cut by 4 bases and J by 3 bases, with 12 bases left in between. CDR1 and CDR2 (germline): SGHTA, FQGNSA. This CDR3 is 14 amino acids long. The CDR3 region has the DNA TGTGCCAGCAGCTCCTCCAGTAATTACTATGGCTACACCTTC. Protein sequence: CASSSSSNYYGYTF.

This chain connects TRBV10-3 to TRBJ2-2; tentative D call: TRBD1 (6 bases). V was cut by 4 bases and J by 3 bases, with 9 bases left in between. The CDR3 consists of 14 residues. Looked up from germline, CDR1 is ENHRY and CDR2 is SYGVKD. CDR3 sequence reads: CAISAGADTGELFF. The CDR3 DNA reads TGTGCCATCAGTGCAGGGGCGGACACCGGGGAGCTGTTTTTT.

This sequence joins TRBV3-1 (or the pseudogene TRBV3-2) and TRBJ1-2; 8 nucleotides agree with TRBD1. Germline assignment: CDR1 LGHDT and CDR2 YNNKEL (reference sequence). The CDR3 contains 17 residues. With V trimmed by 4 bases and J by 3 bases, 13 bases remained unmatched. The CDR3 DNA reads as TGTGCCAGCAGCCTCCAAGCCACTGGACAGGGTTACTATGGCTACACCTTC. Its protein is CASSLQATGQGYYGYTF.

The chain is built from TRBV30 and TRBJ2-7; 9 bases are shared with TRBD1. The CDR3 sequence is 15 residues long. Germline values: CDR1 GTSNPN, CDR2 SVGIG (reference sequence). The junction had 9 bases not matched to a gene; V was cut back by 0 bases and J by 6 bases. Written as DNA, the CDR3 is TGTGCCTGGAGTGTACCCGGGACAGGGATCATCGAGCAGTACTTC. This translates into CAWSVPGTGIIEQYF.

The chain recombines TRBV9 with TRBJ1-2; 7 nucleotides line up with TRBD1. This CDR3 is 17 amino acids long. V lost 3 bases, J lost 1 base, and 12 bases stayed unmatched. In germline, CDR1 is SGDLS, CDR2 YYNGEE. In DNA form, the CDR3 reads TGTGCCAGCAGCGGACACTCCACGGACAGGCTTAACTATGGCTACACCTTC. The encoded protein is CASSGHSTDRLNYGYTF.

This chain connects TRBV5-5 to TRBJ1-2, with no clear D. The CDR3 has 15 residues. V lost 4 bases and J 4 bases, leaving 17 bases between the germline ends. Germline lookup yields CDR1 SGHKS and CDR2 YYEKEE (reference sequence). The CDR3 region has the DNA TGTGCCAGCAGCCGCACACCCGACACCCCCTATGGCTACACCTTC. Amino acid sequence: CASSRTPDTPYGYTF.

Note on this clone: The conserved final phenylalanine or tryptophan is absent from the CDR3, which likely points to a read error. No DNA is shown, since the ends of the CDR3 on it are uncertain; the CDR3 is the one TCRdb lists. This chain's CDR3 is CASSSRRGTVWI. The V and J genes are TRBV19 and TRBJ1-4; the tabulated D call, TRBD1, remains unverified against the DNA. Germline V gene sequence: CDR1 LNHDA, CDR2 SQIVND (reference sequence). Counting both end residues, the CDR3 totals 12 amino acids.

The V and J genes are TRBV28 and TRBJ2-1; D is possibly TRBD2 (5 bases). This CDR3 has 13 residues. The V end lost 1 base, the J end lost 5 bases, and 6 bases lay between the germline ends. Germline assignment: CDR1 MDHEN and CDR2 SYDVKM. The CDR3 sequence: CASSLFGDNEQFF. The DNA for the CDR3 is TGTGCCAGCAGTTTATTCGGGGACAATGAGCAGTTCTTC.

The CDR3 DNA is TGTGCCAGCAGTCCCAACAGGGGTACGTTCCACGAGCAGTACGTC. Translation: CASSPNRGTFHEQYV. This chain connects TRBV27 to TRBJ2-7, with 7 bases matching TRBD1. The germline V gene has CDR1 MNHEY and CDR2 SMNVEV (reference sequence). Losses at the gene ends were 5 bases for V and 5 bases for J; bases not matched to a gene: 12. The CDR3 spans 15 residues.

V and J are TRBV7-2 and TRBJ2-3; TRBD2 matches 12 bases. The germline gives CDR1 SGHTA, CDR2 FQGNSA. CDR3 length: 15 amino acids. J lost 8 bases, V lost 5 bases, and 8 bases had no gene match. The CDR3 protein is CASSETSGRGGTQYF. The CDR3 DNA reads TGTGCCAGCAGCGAGACTAGCGGGAGAGGGGGTACGCAGTATTTT.